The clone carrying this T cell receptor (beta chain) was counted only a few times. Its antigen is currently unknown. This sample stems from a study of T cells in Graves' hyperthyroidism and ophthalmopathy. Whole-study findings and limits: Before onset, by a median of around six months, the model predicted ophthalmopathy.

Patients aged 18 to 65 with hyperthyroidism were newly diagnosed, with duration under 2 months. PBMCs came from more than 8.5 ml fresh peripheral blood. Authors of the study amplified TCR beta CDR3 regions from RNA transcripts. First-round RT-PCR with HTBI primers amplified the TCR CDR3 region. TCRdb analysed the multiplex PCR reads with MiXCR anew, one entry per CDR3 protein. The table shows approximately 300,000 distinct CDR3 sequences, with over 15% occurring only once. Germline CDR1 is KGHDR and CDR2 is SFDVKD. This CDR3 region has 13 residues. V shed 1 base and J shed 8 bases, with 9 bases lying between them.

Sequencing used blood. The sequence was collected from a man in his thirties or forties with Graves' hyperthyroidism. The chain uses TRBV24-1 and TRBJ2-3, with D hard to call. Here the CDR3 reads CATSDFSARTQYF. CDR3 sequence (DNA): TGTGCCACCAGTGATTTTTCAGCGCGTACGCAGTATTTT.